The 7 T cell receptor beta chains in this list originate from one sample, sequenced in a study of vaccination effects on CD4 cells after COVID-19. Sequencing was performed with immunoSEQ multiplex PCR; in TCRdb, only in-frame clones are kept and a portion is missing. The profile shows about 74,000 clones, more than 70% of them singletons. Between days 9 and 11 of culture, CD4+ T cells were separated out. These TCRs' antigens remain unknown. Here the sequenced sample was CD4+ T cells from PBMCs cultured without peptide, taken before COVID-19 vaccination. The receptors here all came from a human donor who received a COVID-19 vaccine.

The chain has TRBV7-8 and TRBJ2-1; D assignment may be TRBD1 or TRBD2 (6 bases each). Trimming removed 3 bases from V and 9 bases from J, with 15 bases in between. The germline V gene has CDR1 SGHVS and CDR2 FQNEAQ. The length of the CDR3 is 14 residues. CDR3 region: CASSLGGQRGEQFF. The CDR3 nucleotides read TGTGCCAGCAGCTTGGGGGGCCAGCGTGGTGAGCAGTTCTTC.

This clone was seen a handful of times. The CDR3 nucleotides are TGTGCCAGCAGAAAAGGGACAGGGGCGGTGTCCGGGGAGCTGTTTTTT. Translation: CASRKGTGAVSGELFF. The genes are TRBV7-2 and TRBJ2-2, with 10 nucleotides matching TRBD1. V shed 6 bases and J 6 bases; nucleotides not matched to a gene: 10. This CDR3 has 16 residues. Per germline, CDR1 SGHTA and CDR2 FQGNSA.

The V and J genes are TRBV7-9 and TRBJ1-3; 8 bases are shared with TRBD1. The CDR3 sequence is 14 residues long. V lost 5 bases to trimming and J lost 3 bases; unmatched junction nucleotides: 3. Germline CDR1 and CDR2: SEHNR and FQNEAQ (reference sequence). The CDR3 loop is CASSRGQGGNTIYF. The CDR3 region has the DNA TGTGCCAGCAGCCGAGGACAGGGTGGAAACACCATATATTTT. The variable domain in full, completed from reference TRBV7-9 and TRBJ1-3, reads DTGVSQNPRHKITKRGQNVTFRCDPISEHNRLYWYRQTLGQGPEFLTYFQNEAQLEKSRLLSDRFSAERPKGSFSTLEIQRTEQGDSAMYLCASSRGQGGNTIYFGEGSWLTVV.

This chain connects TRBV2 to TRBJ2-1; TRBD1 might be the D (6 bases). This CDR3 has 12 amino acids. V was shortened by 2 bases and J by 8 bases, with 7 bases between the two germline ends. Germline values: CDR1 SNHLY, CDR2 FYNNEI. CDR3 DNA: TGTGCCAGCAGTGAAAGGGGGTATGAGCAGTTCTTC. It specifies CASSERGYEQFF.

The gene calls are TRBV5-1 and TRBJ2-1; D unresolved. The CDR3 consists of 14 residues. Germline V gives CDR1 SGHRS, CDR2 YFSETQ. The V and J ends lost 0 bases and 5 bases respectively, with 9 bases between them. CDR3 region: CASSLEGGDNEQFF. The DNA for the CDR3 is TGCGCCAGCAGCTTGGAGGGTGGGGACAATGAGCAGTTCTTC.

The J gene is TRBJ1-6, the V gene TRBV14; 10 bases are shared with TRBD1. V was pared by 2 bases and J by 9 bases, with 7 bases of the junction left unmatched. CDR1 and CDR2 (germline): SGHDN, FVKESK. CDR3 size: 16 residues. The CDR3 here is CASSQYRDRGSSPLHF. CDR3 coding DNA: TGTGCCAGCAGCCAATACCGGGACAGGGGTTCTTCACCCCTCCACTTT.

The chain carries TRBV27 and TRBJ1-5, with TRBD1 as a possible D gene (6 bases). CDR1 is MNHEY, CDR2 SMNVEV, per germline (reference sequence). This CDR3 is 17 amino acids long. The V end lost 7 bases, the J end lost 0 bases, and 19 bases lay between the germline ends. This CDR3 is CASTPRGGRSSNQPQHF. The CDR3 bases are TGTGCCAGCACACCGAGAGGGGGGAGGAGTAGCAATCAGCCCCAGCATTTT.